This T cell receptor beta chain is drawn from a study of blood T cells in healthy people across ages. Collection of 8.5 to 10 milliliters of peripheral blood was performed for each donor. Study-wide results and caveats: PBMCs were not sorted, which prevented a conclusive comparison of naive versus antigen-experienced cells. Not knowing donor CMV status may have confounded expanded clonotype changes.

In the case of this clonotype: The antigen is undetermined.

A J-beta primer mix and a sample-barcoded 5' primer were used in a second PCR of roughly 6 to 11 cycles. Every single cDNA molecule received a tag from a template-switch adaptor with 12 random nucleotides. TCRdb reanalysed the 5' RACE reads using MiXCR and keeps one entry per CDR3 protein. The repertoire holds 780,000 or so distinct CDR3 sequences, with roughly 50% as singletons. Sequenced material: blood. This TCR was sampled from a man older than 75 in good health.

DNA for the CDR3: TGTGCCAGCAGCCTCAGTTTGGGACAGGTTGGTTTCAATGGCTACACCTTC. Translation gives CASSLSLGQVGFNGYTF. This chain links TRBV7-2 with TRBJ1-2; 8 bases agree with TRBD1. V shed 5 bases, J shed 6 bases, and the junction held 17 bases outside the gene matches. From germline, CDR1 is SGHTA and CDR2 FQGNSA. The CDR3 loop spans 17 amino acids.